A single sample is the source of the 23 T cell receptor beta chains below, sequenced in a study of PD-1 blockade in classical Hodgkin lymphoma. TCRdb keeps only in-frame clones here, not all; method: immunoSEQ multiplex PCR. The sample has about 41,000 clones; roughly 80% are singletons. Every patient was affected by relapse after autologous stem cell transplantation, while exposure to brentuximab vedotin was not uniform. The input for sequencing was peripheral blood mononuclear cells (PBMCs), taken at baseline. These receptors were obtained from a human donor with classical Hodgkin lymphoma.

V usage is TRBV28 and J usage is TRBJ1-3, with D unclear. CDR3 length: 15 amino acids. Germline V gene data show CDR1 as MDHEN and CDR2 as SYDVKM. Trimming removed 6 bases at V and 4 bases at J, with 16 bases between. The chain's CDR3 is CASSQQRNGGNTIYF. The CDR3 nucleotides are TGTGCCAGCAGCCAACAGAGGAATGGCGGAAACACCATATATTTT.

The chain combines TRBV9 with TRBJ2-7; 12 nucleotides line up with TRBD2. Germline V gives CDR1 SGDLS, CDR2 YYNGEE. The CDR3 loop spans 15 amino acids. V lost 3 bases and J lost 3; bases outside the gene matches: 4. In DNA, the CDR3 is TGTGCCAGCAGCGCCGGGACTAGCGGGCTCTACGAGCAGTACTTC. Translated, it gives CASSAGTSGLYEQYF.

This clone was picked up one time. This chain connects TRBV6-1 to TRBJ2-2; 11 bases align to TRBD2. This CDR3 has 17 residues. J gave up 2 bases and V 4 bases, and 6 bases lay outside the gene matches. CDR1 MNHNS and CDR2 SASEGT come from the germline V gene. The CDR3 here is CASSARLAGTNTGELFF. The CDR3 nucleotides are TGTGCCAGCAGTGCGAGACTAGCGGGAACTAACACCGGGGAGCTGTTTTTT.

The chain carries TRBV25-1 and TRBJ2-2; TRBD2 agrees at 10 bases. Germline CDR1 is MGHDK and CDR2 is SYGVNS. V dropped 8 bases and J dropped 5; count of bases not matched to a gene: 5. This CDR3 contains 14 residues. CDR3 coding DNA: TGTGCCAGCTCCCTAGCGGGAGTAACCGGGGAGCTGTTTTTT. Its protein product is CASSLAGVTGELFF.

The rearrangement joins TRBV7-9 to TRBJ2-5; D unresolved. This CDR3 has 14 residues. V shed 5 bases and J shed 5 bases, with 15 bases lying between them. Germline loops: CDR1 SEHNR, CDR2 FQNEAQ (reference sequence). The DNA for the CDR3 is TGTGCCAGCAGCCAACCCGGGCTAGTTGAGACCCAGTACTTC. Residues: CASSQPGLVETQYF.

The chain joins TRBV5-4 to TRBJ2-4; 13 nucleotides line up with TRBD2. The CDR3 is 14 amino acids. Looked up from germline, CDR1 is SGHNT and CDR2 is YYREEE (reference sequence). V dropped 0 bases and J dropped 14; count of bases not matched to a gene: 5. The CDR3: CASSLAHGTSGEYF. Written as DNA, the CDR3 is TGTGCCAGCAGCTTGGCCCACGGGACTAGCGGGGAGTACTTC.

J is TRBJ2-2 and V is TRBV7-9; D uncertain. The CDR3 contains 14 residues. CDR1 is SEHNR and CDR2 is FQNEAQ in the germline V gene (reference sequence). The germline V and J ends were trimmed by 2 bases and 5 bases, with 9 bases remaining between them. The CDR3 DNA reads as TGTGCCAGCAGCTTAAGTGCGCAAACCGGGGAGCTGTTTTTT. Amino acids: CASSLSAQTGELFF.

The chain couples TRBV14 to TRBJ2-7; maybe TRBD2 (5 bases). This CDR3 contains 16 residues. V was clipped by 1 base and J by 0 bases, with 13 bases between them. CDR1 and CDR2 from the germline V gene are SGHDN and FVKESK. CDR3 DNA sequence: TGTGCCAGCAGCCAAGGCCCCCGCGGGTACTCCTACGAGCAGTACTTC. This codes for CASSQGPRGYSYEQYF.

CDR3 loop: CASSVRWTGASEQFF. DNA for the CDR3: TGTGCCAGCAGTGTTAGATGGACAGGGGCTAGTGAGCAGTTCTTC. The chain couples TRBV6-4 to TRBJ2-1; 9 nucleotides line up with TRBD1. The CDR3 runs to 15 residues. J lost 9 bases, V lost 4 bases, and 10 bases had no gene match. Per germline, CDR1 MRHNA and CDR2 SNTAGT.

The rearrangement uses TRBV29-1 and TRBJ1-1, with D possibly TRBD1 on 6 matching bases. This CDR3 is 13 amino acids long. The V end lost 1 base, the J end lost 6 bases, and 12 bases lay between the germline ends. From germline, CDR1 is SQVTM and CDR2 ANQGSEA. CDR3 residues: CSVEVQGLAEAFF. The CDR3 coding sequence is TGCAGCGTTGAAGTCCAGGGGTTAGCTGAAGCTTTCTTT.

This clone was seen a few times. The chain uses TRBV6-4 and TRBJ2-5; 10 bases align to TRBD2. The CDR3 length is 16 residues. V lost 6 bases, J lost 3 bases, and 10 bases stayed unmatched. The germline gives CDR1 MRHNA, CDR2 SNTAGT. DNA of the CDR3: TGTGCCAGCAGACAGCGGGAGGGCGGGGTAAAAGAGACCCAGTACTTC. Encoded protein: CASRQREGGVKETQYF.

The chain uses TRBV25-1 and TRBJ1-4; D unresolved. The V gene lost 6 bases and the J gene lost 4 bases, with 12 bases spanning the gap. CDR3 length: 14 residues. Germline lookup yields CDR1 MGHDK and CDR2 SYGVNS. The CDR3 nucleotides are TGTGCCAGCAGGAGCGTAGGGTTTAATGAAAAACTGTTTTTT. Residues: CASRSVGFNEKLFF.

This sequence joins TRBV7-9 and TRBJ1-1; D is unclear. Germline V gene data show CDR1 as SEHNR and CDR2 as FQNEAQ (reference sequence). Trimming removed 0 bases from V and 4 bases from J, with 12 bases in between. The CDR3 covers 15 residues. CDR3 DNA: TGTGCCAGCAGCTTAGCGACGGCAGAAGGCACTGAAGCTTTCTTT. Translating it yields CASSLATAEGTEAFF.

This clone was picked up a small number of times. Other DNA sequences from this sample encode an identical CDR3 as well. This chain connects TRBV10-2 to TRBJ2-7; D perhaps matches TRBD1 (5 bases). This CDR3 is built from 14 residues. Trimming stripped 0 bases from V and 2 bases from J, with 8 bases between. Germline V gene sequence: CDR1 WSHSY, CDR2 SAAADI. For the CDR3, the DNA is TGCGCCAGCAGTGAGTCTTGGGGCCCCTACGAGCAGTACTTC. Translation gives CASSESWGPYEQYF.

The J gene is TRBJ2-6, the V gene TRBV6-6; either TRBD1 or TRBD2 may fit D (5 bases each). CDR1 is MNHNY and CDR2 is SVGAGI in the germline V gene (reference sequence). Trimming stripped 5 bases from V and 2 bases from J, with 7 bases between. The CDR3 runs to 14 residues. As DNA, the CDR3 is TGTGCCAGCAGTATGGGGGCTGGGGCCAACGTCCTGACTTTC. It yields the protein CASSMGAGANVLTF.

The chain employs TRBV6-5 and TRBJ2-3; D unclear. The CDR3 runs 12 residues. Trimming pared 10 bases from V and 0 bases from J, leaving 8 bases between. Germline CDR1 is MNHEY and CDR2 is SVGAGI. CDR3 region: CATQVSTDTQYF. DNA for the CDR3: TGTGCCACCCAGGTCAGCACAGATACGCAGTATTTT.

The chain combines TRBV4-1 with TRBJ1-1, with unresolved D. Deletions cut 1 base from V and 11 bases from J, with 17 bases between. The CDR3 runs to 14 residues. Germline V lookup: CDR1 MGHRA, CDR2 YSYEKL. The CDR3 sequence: CASSQASVSWVAFF. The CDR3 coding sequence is TGCGCCAGCAGCCAAGCTTCTGTCTCCTGGGTGGCTTTCTTT.

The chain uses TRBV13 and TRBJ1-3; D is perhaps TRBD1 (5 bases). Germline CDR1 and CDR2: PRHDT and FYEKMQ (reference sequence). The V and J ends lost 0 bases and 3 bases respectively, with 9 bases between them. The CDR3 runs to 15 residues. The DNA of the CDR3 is TGTGCCAGCAGCTTAGGCCGTCAGGGTGGAAACACCATATATTTT. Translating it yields CASSLGRQGGNTIYF.

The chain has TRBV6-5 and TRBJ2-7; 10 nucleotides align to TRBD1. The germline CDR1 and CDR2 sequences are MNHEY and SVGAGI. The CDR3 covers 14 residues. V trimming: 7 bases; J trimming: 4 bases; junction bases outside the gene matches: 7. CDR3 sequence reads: CASTSRQGAYEQYF. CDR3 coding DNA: TGTGCCAGCACCTCCCGACAGGGGGCGTACGAGCAGTACTTC.

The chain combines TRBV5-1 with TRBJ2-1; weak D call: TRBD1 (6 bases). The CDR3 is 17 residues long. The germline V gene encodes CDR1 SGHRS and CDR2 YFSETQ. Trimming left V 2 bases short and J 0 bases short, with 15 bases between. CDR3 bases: TGCGCCAGCAGCTTTGACGGCAGGGGTAGCTCCTACAATGAGCAGTTCTTC. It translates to CASSFDGRGSSYNEQFF.

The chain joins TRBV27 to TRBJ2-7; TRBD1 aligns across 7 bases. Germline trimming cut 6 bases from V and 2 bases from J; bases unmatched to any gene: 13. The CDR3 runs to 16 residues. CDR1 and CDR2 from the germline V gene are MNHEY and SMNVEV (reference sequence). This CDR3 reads CASSANEGATPYEQYF. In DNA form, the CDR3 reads TGTGCCAGCAGCGCTAACGAGGGGGCTACCCCCTACGAGCAGTACTTC.

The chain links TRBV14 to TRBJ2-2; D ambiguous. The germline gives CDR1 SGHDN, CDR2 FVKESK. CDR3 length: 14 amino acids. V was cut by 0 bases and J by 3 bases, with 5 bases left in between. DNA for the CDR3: TGTGCCAGCAGCCAAGAAAGGGACACCGGGGAGCTGTTTTTT. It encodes CASSQERDTGELFF.

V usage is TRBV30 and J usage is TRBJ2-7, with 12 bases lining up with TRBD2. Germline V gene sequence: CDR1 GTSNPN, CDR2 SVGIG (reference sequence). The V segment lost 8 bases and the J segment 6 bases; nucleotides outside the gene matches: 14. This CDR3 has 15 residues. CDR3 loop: CALTPQTSGSSEQYF. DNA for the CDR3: TGTGCCCTGACTCCTCAGACTAGCGGGAGTAGCGAGCAGTACTTC.